This TCR beta chain was found in a study of blood T cell repertoires in COVID-19. The method was immunoSEQ multiplex PCR; TCRdb's version includes in-frame clones alone and lacks a portion of them. The sample lists 130,000 to 150,000 clones; over 80% were seen once. Per germline, CDR1 LNHDA and CDR2 SQIVND (reference sequence). The length of the CDR3 is 15 residues. V gave up 0 bases and J gave up 0 bases, with 6 bases separating them. This rearrangement joins TRBV19 to TRBJ1-5, with D unclear. Material: peripheral blood. This TCR derives from a woman aged 35 to 49 with active or convalescent COVID-19. Here the CDR3 DNA reads TGTGCCAGTAGTATAGAGTCCCTTAGCAATCAGCCCCAGCATTTT. It encodes CASSIESLSNQPQHF. Together with reference TRBV19 and TRBJ1-5, the CDR3 gives the full variable domain: DGGITQSPKYLFRKEGQNVTLSCEQNLNHDAMYWYRQDPGQGLRLIYYSQIVNDFQKGDIAEGYSVSREKKESFPLTVTSAQKNPTAFYLCASSIESLSNQPQHFGDGTRLSIL.